Below are 9 T cell receptor beta chains sequenced from a single sample in a study of shared clonotypes between healthy human individuals. Naive CD8 cells lacked CD45RO and underwent positive selection for CCR7, leaving out terminally differentiated effector memory CD45RA+ cells. The protocol was immunoSEQ multiplex PCR, while the TCRdb copy is restricted to in-frame clones and leaves out a portion. This sample has roughly 2 million clones, with 85% to 95% found just once. The material sequenced was naive CD8+ T cells sorted from blood. All receptors come from a man younger than 35 in good health.

The V and J genes are TRBV28 and TRBJ2-2; possible D gene TRBD1, 7 bases. Trimming pared 6 bases from V and 4 bases from J, leaving 18 bases between. The CDR3 has 16 amino acids. Germline-derived CDR1 and CDR2 are MDHEN and SYDVKM. DNA of the CDR3: TGTGCCAGCAGCCCCGACCAGGGGGGAAGCACCGGGGAGCTGTTTTTT. Protein sequence: CASSPDQGGSTGELFF.

In DNA form, the CDR3 reads TGTGCCAGCACCTCCATAATGGGGGATGGAAACACCATATATTTT. Encoded protein: CASTSIMGDGNTIYF. This chain joins TRBV11-2 and TRBJ1-3; a weak D match, TRBD1 (5 bases). Trimming removed 7 bases at V and 3 bases at J, with 16 bases between. Germline-derived CDR1 and CDR2 are SGHAT and FQNNGV. CDR3 length: 15 residues.

This clone was counted only a few times. The chain is built from TRBV6-1 and TRBJ1-2, with unresolved D. Per the germline V gene, CDR1 is MNHNS and CDR2 is SASEGT. Trimming stripped 6 bases from V and 4 bases from J, with 18 bases between. The CDR3 is made up of 15 amino acids. CDR3 nucleotide sequence: TGTGCCAGCAGGATGGACTGGACCTCACGCTATGGCTACACCTTC. Protein product: CASRMDWTSRYGYTF.

Only one count was recorded for this clone. This rearrangement joins TRBV5-5 to TRBJ2-1; 10 bases agree with TRBD2. V lost 0 bases, J lost 7 bases, and 4 bases stayed unmatched. The CDR3 runs to 15 residues. Germline V gene lookup returns CDR1 SGHKS and CDR2 YYEKEE (reference sequence). CDR3 DNA: TGTGCCAGCAGCTTGGATCTAGCGGGGGTGAATGAGCAGTTCTTC. Protein sequence: CASSLDLAGVNEQFF.

The chain employs TRBV30 and TRBJ1-5; D call uncertain. The CDR3 spans 14 residues. CDR1 is GTSNPN, CDR2 SVGIG, per germline (reference sequence). CDR3 DNA: TGTGCTGTCGGGAGCGAGAATAGCAATCAGCCCCAGCATTTT. It encodes CAVGSENSNQPQHF.

V gene TRBV29-1 combines with J gene TRBJ2-2, with D perhaps TRBD1 or TRBD2 (5 bases each). V lost 7 bases, J lost 7 bases, and 13 bases lay in between. Germline values: CDR1 SQVTM, CDR2 ANQGSEA. CDR3 length equals 12 residues. This CDR3 is CSGGDGGGELFF. The CDR3 DNA reads as TGCAGCGGAGGGGATGGTGGCGGGGAGCTGTTTTTT.

The chain recombines TRBV5-1 with TRBJ2-7; TRBD2 is a possible D gene (6 bases). V dropped 3 bases and J dropped 5 bases, with 9 bases sitting between them. Germline-derived CDR1 and CDR2 are SGHRS and YFSETQ. The CDR3 consists of 12 residues. DNA for the CDR3: TGCGCCAGCAGCTCTCCGGGGGACGAGCAGTACTTC. Translation: CASSSPGDEQYF. Looking up the rest from reference TRBV5-1 and TRBJ2-7 gives the full variable domain: KAGVTQTPRYLIKTRGQQVTLSCSPISGHRSVSWYQQTPGQGLQFLFEYFSETQRNKGNFPGRFSGRQFSNSRSEMNVSTLELGDSALYLCASSSPGDEQYFGPGTRLTVT.

The chain carries TRBV5-8 and TRBJ1-1; D gene ambiguous. Germline CDR1 SGHTS, CDR2 YDEGEE. V lost 1 base and J lost 11, with 15 bases in between. The CDR3 loop spans 13 amino acids. The CDR3 sequence: CASSLRQVVGAFF. As DNA, the CDR3 is TGTGCCAGCAGCTTGCGTCAGGTAGTCGGCGCTTTCTTT.

This sequence joins TRBV7-2 and TRBJ1-1; no clear D gene. V was trimmed by 5 bases and J by 1 base, leaving 8 bases between them. The CDR3 consists of 13 residues. Germline loops: CDR1 SGHTA, CDR2 FQGNSA. The CDR3 sequence: CASSLTPNTEAFF. The DNA of the CDR3 is TGTGCCAGCAGCCTGACACCGAACACTGAAGCTTTCTTT.